This T cell receptor beta chain appears in the sequencing data of a study of T cells in Graves' hyperthyroidism and ophthalmopathy (dated by TCRdb to between 2017 and 2020). In the study overall: Peripheral blood was sampled at the time of initial diagnosis, prior to any treatment. To identify distinguishing TCR V-J signatures, a discovery cohort of around 100 patients was used, comprising roughly 45 with Graves' ophthalmopathy and about 59 with stable Graves' hyperthyroidism. Prospective prediction of ophthalmopathy was tested in an independent validation cohort of 18 to 20 hyperthyroidism patients and 17 patients who later progressed to ophthalmopathy. The approximately 90 discovery patients were randomly split 7:3 into training and test sets. The study also compared thyroid tissue and blood T-cell repertoires from a handful of Graves' hyperthyroidism patients. Following sampling, methimazole starting at 30 mg daily was given to hyperthyroidism patients, and high-dose intravenous methylprednisolone was given to ophthalmopathy patients. The paper reports TCR Vbeta CDR3 sequencing of roughly 140 peripheral blood samples: approximately 41 ophthalmopathy, under 80 hyperthyroidism and around 17 progressor patients.

The germline V gene (reference sequence) sets CDR1 to GTSNPN and CDR2 to SVGIG. The CDR3 runs 15 residues from the cysteine to the phenylalanine. Only the CDR3 DNA is retained, 45 bases long and in frame from the first base. A distance of 17 bases separates the germline ends of V and J, which lose 3 bases and 6 bases respectively. Stable Graves' hyperthyroidism was defined as the absence of progression to ophthalmopathy over 18 months of follow-up. The hyperthyroidism patients were between 18 and 65 years old and newly diagnosed, with a disease duration of less than 2 months. Exclusion was applied to patients with uncontrolled infections, other autoimmune diseases, pregnancy or lactation. Diagnoses were based on clinical symptoms, serum thyroxine and TRAb, thyroid ultrasound and orbital computed tomography. Ficoll-Paque density gradient centrifugation was used to isolate PBMCs from about 10 ml of fresh peripheral blood. Total RNA was extracted using Trizol reagent, and RNA quality was assessed on an Agilent 2100 Bioanalyzer.

Study-level results and caveats: Sample size was not statistically predetermined, and blinding of investigators to group allocation was not performed. Most expanded thyroid clonotypes (frequency above 0.001) were also detected in blood, a finding suggesting that blood repertoires may reflect thyroid immune responses. In validation, the model predicted progression to ophthalmopathy with approximately 70% sensitivity and 72.22% specificity, a median of 6.5 months before onset. Ophthalmopathy was separated from stable hyperthyroidism by a 13 V-J signature model, with around 90% sensitivity and around 81% specificity obtained in cross-validation and 80%/75% obtained in testing.

For this clonotype: Its target antigen remains unknown. No base quality values were provided; no much bigger clone lies one nucleotide off.

TCR beta CDR3 regions were amplified from RNA transcripts. The TCR CDR3 was subjected to a first round of RT-PCR using the HTBI primer set and the Qiagen OneStep RT-PCR kit. Libraries were constructed in a second round of multiplex PCR, after which size selection and purification were performed. Libraries were sequenced paired-end with 100 bp reads on an Illumina HiSeq2000. In the source study's methods: SOAPnuke was used to process the raw data, removing reads that contained adapters or uncalled bases, had a mean Phred below 15, or lacked an exact match to the constant primer or identifier. COPE v1.2.5 was used to merge high-quality paired reads, and clonotypes were defined as unique nucleotide sequences. MiTCR v1.1 was used to align the clonotypes against IMGT TRBV, TRBD and TRBJ reference segments. The analysis was restricted to V-J combinations with a frequency above 0.0001, which together covered roughly 99% of the repertoires. The TCS score was defined as the ratio of F50 (clonal expansion) to E x V (chaos), calculated using BLOSUM62-based TCRdist between CDR3 peptides within each V-J. Welch's t-statistics and random forest reduced approximately 520 V-J features to 13, which were used in a naive Bayes classifier (R e1071). The raw public reads went through TCRdb reprocessing: fastp at Q25, MiXCR clone calling, in-frame beta chains kept. Under each unique CDR3 protein, matching rows form one entry showing the most common genes and DNA. Here the V and J calls rest on TCRdb's processing, not on the authors' analysis. For this sample the table gives around 350,000 distinct CDR3 sequences, of which about 18% were detected only once. About 4% of the sample is taken by the ten largest.

Recombination linked TRBV30 to TRBJ2-2; TRBD1 is possibly the D segment (6 matching bases). The source material was blood. This receptor was identified in a woman aged 18-35 years with Graves' hyperthyroidism. The nucleotide sequence is TGTGCCTGGAGCGCCGCGGCAGGGGTTGCCGGGGAGCTGTTTTTT. It translates to CAWSAAAGVAGELFF.